One and the same sample provided the 10 T cell receptor beta chains below, sequenced in a study of shared clonotypes between healthy human individuals. Clones were sequenced by immunoSEQ multiplex PCR, and TCRdb holds only the in-frame ones, with some missing. The data show around 480,000 clones, over 75% seen once. The sample was PBMCs. The receptor set was obtained from a woman in her forties in good health. Some clones in this sample may be carry-over from other donors' samples.

J is TRBJ1-1 and V is TRBV19, with D maybe TRBD1 (6 bases). Germline loops: CDR1 LNHDA, CDR2 SQIVND (reference sequence). V was trimmed by 7 bases and J by 3 bases, leaving 12 bases between them. This CDR3 spans 13 amino acids. CDR3 amino acids: CASKGGWYTEAFF. CDR3 DNA: TGTGCCAGTAAAGGGGGTTGGTACACTGAAGCTTTCTTT.

V gene TRBV7-2 combines with J gene TRBJ2-2, with 8 bases lining up with TRBD2. The CDR3 runs to 15 residues. V was clipped by 2 bases and J by 8 bases; unmatched bases: 7. Germline CDR1 reads SGHTA; CDR2 reads FQGNSA. The CDR3 loop reads CASSLRAGGTGELFF. The DNA of the CDR3 is TGTGCCAGCAGCTTAAGGGCGGGAGGAACTGGGGAGCTGTTTTTT.

V is TRBV4-3 and J is TRBJ2-4; a possible D gene is TRBD1 (6 bases). CDR3 length: 17 residues. The germline V gene has CDR1 LGHNA and CDR2 YSLEER. V shed 3 bases and J shed 1 base, with 16 bases lying between them. CDR3: CASSQETGPGAKNIQYF. CDR3 DNA sequence: TGCGCCAGCAGCCAGGAGACAGGACCGGGGGCCAAAAACATTCAGTACTTC.

In its sample, this clone was seen once. The chain has TRBV7-9 and TRBJ2-5; perhaps TRBD1 as D (6 bases). The DNA end lines up better with TRBJ2-7; the J call may be wrong. Per germline, CDR1 SEHNR and CDR2 FQNEAQ (reference sequence). This CDR3 is 14 amino acids long. The CDR3 nucleotides are TGTGCCAGCAGTCCCGTTAGGGGGACCTACGAGCAGTACTTC. It specifies CASSPVRGTYEQYF.

This sequence joins TRBV7-9 and TRBJ2-7; either TRBD1 or TRBD2 may fit D (5 bases each). V lost 5 bases and J lost 7, with 12 bases in between. The CDR3 has 12 residues. Germline V lookup: CDR1 SEHNR, CDR2 FQNEAQ (reference sequence). CDR3 in DNA: TGTGCCAGCAGCCCCTACGAGGGGGAGCAGTACTTC. The encoded protein is CASSPYEGEQYF.

The rearrangement uses TRBV27 and TRBJ2-7; D possibly corresponds to TRBD2 (6 bases). Germline V gene lookup returns CDR1 MNHEY and CDR2 SMNVEV (reference sequence). This CDR3 region has 15 residues. V was pared by 4 bases and J by 2 bases, with 15 bases between. The CDR3 nucleotides read TGTGCCAGCAGTTATACGGGACTTACTACCTACGAGCAGTACTTC. Protein sequence: CASSYTGLTTYEQYF.

This clone was seen once. The genes are TRBV6-5 and TRBJ1-3; the match to TRBD1 covers 7 bases. Germline V gene sequence: CDR1 MNHEY, CDR2 SVGAGI. The CDR3 extends over 13 amino acids. V dropped 5 bases and J dropped 9; count of bases not matched to a gene: 7. CDR3 in amino acids: CASSRQQGSTIYF. The CDR3 DNA is TGTGCCAGCAGTAGACAACAGGGGAGCACCATATATTTT.

In its sample, this clone was seen a few times. This chain uses TRBV28 with TRBJ1-1; a weak D match, TRBD1 (6 bases). V was pared by 5 bases and J by 8 bases, with 12 bases between. CDR3 length: 12 residues. Per germline, CDR1 MDHEN and CDR2 SYDVKM. The CDR3: CASSDPDREAFF. The CDR3 DNA is TGTGCCAGCAGTGATCCCGACAGGGAAGCTTTCTTT.

The rearrangement uses TRBV7-9 and TRBJ1-2; TRBD1 agrees at 7 bases. Germline lookup yields CDR1 SEHNR and CDR2 FQNEAQ (reference sequence). The CDR3 has 15 amino acids. V dropped 3 bases and J dropped 6; count of bases not matched to a gene: 10. The CDR3 nucleotides read TGTGCCAGCAGCTTCAGGGGGGATGTGAGGGATGGCTACACCTTC. This encodes CASSFRGDVRDGYTF. Combining the CDR3 with reference TRBV7-9 and TRBJ1-2 gives the whole variable domain DTGVSQNPRHKITKRGQNVTFRCDPISEHNRLYWYRQTLGQGPEFLTYFQNEAQLEKSRLLSDRFSAERPKGSFSTLEIQRTEQGDSAMYLCASSFRGDVRDGYTFGSGTRLTVV.

The J gene is TRBJ2-5, the V gene TRBV27; D is uncertain. Trimming removed 2 bases at V and 6 bases at J, with 13 bases between. CDR3 length: 14 residues. The germline V gene encodes CDR1 MNHEY and CDR2 SMNVEV (reference sequence). The CDR3 protein is CASSLNGVVKTQYF. DNA for the CDR3: TGTGCCAGCAGTTTAAACGGAGTCGTAAAGACCCAGTACTTC.